Sequencing of this TCR beta chain was carried out in a study of high-grade serous ovarian cancer treatment subgroups. The data were produced by immunoSEQ multiplex PCR, yet TCRdb's version contains in-frame clones alone and is incomplete. The data hold 7,500 to 9,000 clones, with about 78% observed a single time. Tumor samples were obtained before definitive surgery or chemotherapy. The V end lost 2 bases, the J end lost 5 bases, and 18 bases lay between the germline ends. Germline V gives CDR1 LGHNA, CDR2 YSLEER. The CDR3 covers 17 residues. This clonotype was obtained from a human donor with high-grade serous ovarian cancer. What was sequenced was tumor tissue. This rearrangement joins TRBV4-3 to TRBJ1-4; the D gene is possibly TRBD1 (5 bases). The CDR3 here is CASSQSSYGQGNEKLFF. The CDR3 DNA reads as TGCGCCAGCAGCCAATCGAGTTATGGGCAGGGCAATGAAAAACTGTTTTTT.